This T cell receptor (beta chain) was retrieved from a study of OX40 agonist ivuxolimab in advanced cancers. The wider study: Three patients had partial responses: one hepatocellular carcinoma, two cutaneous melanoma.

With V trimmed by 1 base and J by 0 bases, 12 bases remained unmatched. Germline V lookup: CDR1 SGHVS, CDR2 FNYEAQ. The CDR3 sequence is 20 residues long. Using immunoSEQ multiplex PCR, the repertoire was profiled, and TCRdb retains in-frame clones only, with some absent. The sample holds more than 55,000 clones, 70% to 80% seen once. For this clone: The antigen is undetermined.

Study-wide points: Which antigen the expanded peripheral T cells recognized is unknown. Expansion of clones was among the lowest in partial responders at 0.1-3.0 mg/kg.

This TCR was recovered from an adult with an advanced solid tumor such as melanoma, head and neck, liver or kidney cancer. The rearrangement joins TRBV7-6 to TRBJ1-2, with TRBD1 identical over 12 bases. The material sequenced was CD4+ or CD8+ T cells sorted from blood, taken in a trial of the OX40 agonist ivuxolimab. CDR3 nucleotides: TGTGCCAGCAGCTTAGGGCCGGGTTGGGGGACAGGGGGCTCTAACTATGGCTACACCTTC. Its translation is CASSLGPGWGTGGSNYGYTF. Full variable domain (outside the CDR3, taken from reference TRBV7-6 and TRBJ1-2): GAGVSQSPRYKVTKRGQDVALRCDPISGHVSLYWYRQALGQGPEFLTYFNYEAQQDKSGLPNDRFSAERPEGSISTLTIQRTEQRDSAMYRCASSLGPGWGTGGSNYGYTFGSGTRLTVV.